These 30 T cell receptor beta chains originate from one sample sequenced in a study of naive and memory T cell subsets. Both TRBC1 and TRBC2 were covered by a beta constant-region primer of two equimolar oligonucleotides. One entry per CDR3 protein results from TCRdb running MiXCR on the UMI-ligation and nested PCR reads. The sample shows 120,000 to 150,000 distinct CDR3 sequences, approximately 17% of them seen only once. What was sequenced was naive CD4+ T cells from blood. All receptors derive from a human donor in good health.

A few counts support this clonotype. As DNA, the CDR3 is TGTGCCAGCAGCCCACAGGGTAACGAGCAGTACTTC. Residues: CASSPQGNEQYF. The V and J genes are TRBV2 and TRBJ2-7; D may be TRBD1 (6 bases). Germline CDR1 SNHLY, CDR2 FYNNEI. CDR3 length equals 12 residues. Between the trimmed V and J ends, which lost 6 bases and 5 bases, there was a span of 11 bases. The full variable domain, in which reference TRBV2 and TRBJ2-7 provide the parts outside the CDR3, is EPEVTQTPSHQVTQMGQEVILRCVPISNHLYFYWYRQILGQKVEFLVSFYNNEISEKSEIFDDQFSVERPDGSNFTLKIRSTKLEDSAMYFCASSPQGNEQYFGPGTRLTVT.

The gene calls are TRBV5-6 and TRBJ1-2; possible D gene TRBD1, 6 bases. Germline assignment: CDR1 SGHDT and CDR2 YYEEEE. With 1 base removed from V and 4 bases from J, the gap between germline ends came to 11 bases. There are 14 residues in the CDR3. CDR3 DNA sequence: TGTGCCAGCAGCTTGACAGACAGGAGCTATGGCTACACCTTC. Translated, it gives CASSLTDRSYGYTF.

This clonotype has more than one count but fewer than ten. J is TRBJ2-7 and V is TRBV5-1; TRBD1 is a possible D gene (6 bases). Germline-derived CDR1 and CDR2 are SGHRS and YFSETQ. CDR3 length equals 15 residues. Trimming took off 4 bases at V and 5 bases at J, with 19 bases between the two ends. CDR3 amino acids: CASSPPRTEADEQYF. The CDR3 region has the DNA TGCGCCAGCAGCCCACCCAGGACAGAGGCGGACGAGCAGTACTTC.

Ten or more counts support this clonotype. Here the CDR3 reads CASSSLGLAADEQYF. CDR3 DNA: TGTGCCAGCAGTTCCCTCGGACTAGCCGCGGACGAGCAGTACTTC. V gene TRBV27 combines with J gene TRBJ2-7; the match to TRBD2 covers 8 bases. CDR1 is MNHEY and CDR2 is SMNVEV in the germline V gene (reference sequence). CDR3 size: 15 residues. Trimming at V came to 4 bases and at J to 5 bases, leaving 10 bases not matched to a gene.

This clonotype was counted between two and nine times. This CDR3 is CASSAALDEQFF. DNA for the CDR3: TGTGCCAGCAGCGCTGCCCTTGATGAGCAGTTCTTC. The chain carries TRBV9 and TRBJ2-1; unclear D gene. Trimming took off 3 bases at V and 8 bases at J, with 9 bases between the two ends. The CDR3 is 12 residues long. The germline V gene encodes CDR1 SGDLS and CDR2 YYNGEE.

In its sample, this clonotype was seen many times. In nucleotides, the CDR3 is TGCAGTGCTAGTGTCCTAGCGGGGGATCCTTGGCAGTTCTTC. Protein: CSASVLAGDPWQFF. This chain joins TRBV20-1 and TRBJ2-1; 10 positions match TRBD2. The CDR3 runs 14 residues. Losses at the gene ends were 3 bases for V and 12 bases for J; bases not matched to a gene: 11. The germline V gene encodes CDR1 DFQATT and CDR2 SNEGSKA (reference sequence).

The table lists this clonotype with many counts. This sequence joins TRBV20-1 and TRBJ1-1, with D perhaps TRBD1 (5 bases). Germline assignment: CDR1 DFQATT and CDR2 SNEGSKA (reference sequence). The CDR3 spans 14 residues. Trimming removed 5 bases at V and 3 bases at J, with 16 bases between. The CDR3 nucleotides are TGCAGTGCTCCGAACCAAAGACAGTACACTGAAGCTTTCTTT. The encoded protein is CSAPNQRQYTEAFF.

J is TRBJ2-2 and V is TRBV5-1, with TRBD1 matching 8 bases. In germline, CDR1 is SGHRS, CDR2 YFSETQ. This CDR3 is built from 16 residues. V lost 4 bases and J lost 2; bases outside the gene matches: 7. The CDR3 loop is CASSPDRGSNTGELFF. The CDR3 DNA reads as TGCGCCAGCAGCCCAGACAGGGGCAGTAACACCGGGGAGCTGTTTTTT. The full variable domain, in which reference TRBV5-1 and TRBJ2-2 provide the parts outside the CDR3, is KAGVTQTPRYLIKTRGQQVTLSCSPISGHRSVSWYQQTPGQGLQFLFEYFSETQRNKGNFPGRFSGRQFSNSRSEMNVSTLELGDSALYLCASSPDRGSNTGELFFGEGSRLTVL.

The sample holds a few counts of this clonotype. V and J are TRBV18 and TRBJ2-7; D unclear. The V end was cut by 4 bases, the J end by 4 bases, with 14 bases between. The CDR3 has 14 residues. The germline gives CDR1 KGHSH, CDR2 LQKENI. DNA of the CDR3: TGTGCCAGCTCACGAACCGGGTCGCTATACGAGCAGTACTTC. It encodes CASSRTGSLYEQYF.

The genes are TRBV29-1 and TRBJ2-7, with 11 bases identical to TRBD2. CDR1 is SQVTM, CDR2 ANQGSEA, per germline. CDR3 length equals 13 residues. J gave up 2 bases and V 3 bases, and 0 bases lay outside the gene matches. The CDR3 loop reads CSVETSGTYEQYF. As DNA, the CDR3 is TGCAGCGTTGAGACTAGCGGGACCTACGAGCAGTACTTC.

This chain connects TRBV30 to TRBJ1-1; 8 bases align to TRBD1. The CDR3 is 15 amino acids. V was pared by 0 bases and J by 5 bases, with 8 bases of the junction left unmatched. Germline V gives CDR1 GTSNPN, CDR2 SVGIG (reference sequence). The CDR3 bases are TGTGCCTGGAGTGTACCCGGACAGGGAGATACTGAAGCTTTCTTT. Protein: CAWSVPGQGDTEAFF.

This clonotype was picked up a small number of times. The J gene is TRBJ2-1, the V gene TRBV20-1; D tentatively reads TRBD1 or TRBD2 (6 bases each). Germline CDR1 DFQATT, CDR2 SNEGSKA (reference sequence). CDR3 size: 14 residues. V lost 0 bases, J lost 9 bases, and 15 bases lay in between. The CDR3 nucleotides read TGCAGTGCTAGAGACCGGGGGCCCCTGGGTGAGCAGTTCTTC. This translates into CSARDRGPLGEQFF.

This clonotype was picked up a small number of times. The rearrangement links TRBV5-1 to TRBJ2-5; 12 bases agree with TRBD2. The CDR3 is 17 residues long. Trimming cost V 0 bases and J 4 bases; bases outside gene matches: 7. Germline assignment: CDR1 SGHRS and CDR2 YFSETQ. The CDR3 DNA follows: TGCGCCAGCAGCTTGGAAACTAGCGGGAGGAAAGCAGAGACCCAGTACTTC. It specifies CASSLETSGRKAETQYF.

This clonotype was observed a few times. The gene calls are TRBV28 and TRBJ2-1; TRBD2 might be the D (6 bases). CDR1 and CDR2 from the germline V gene are MDHEN and SYDVKM. Trimming left V 1 base short and J 8 bases short, with 18 bases between. The CDR3 is 16 residues long. This CDR3 reads CASSLSSTGVVHEQFF. The CDR3 DNA reads TGTGCCAGCAGTTTATCATCGACGGGAGTGGTCCATGAGCAGTTCTTC.

This clonotype was seen more than once but under ten times. J is TRBJ2-3 and V is TRBV7-9, with D hard to call. The CDR3 runs to 15 residues. Trimming cost V 1 base and J 2 bases, with 10 bases left between them. The germline CDR1 and CDR2 sequences are SEHNR and FQNEAQ (reference sequence). DNA for the CDR3: TGTGCCAGCAGCTTAGGTCGGCGGTTCACAGATACGCAGTATTTT. This encodes CASSLGRRFTDTQYF.

The chain joins TRBV12-3 or TRBV12-4 to TRBJ2-3; 9 nucleotides align to TRBD2. J gave up 6 bases and V 4 bases, and 5 bases lay outside the gene matches. CDR3 length: 14 amino acids. The CDR3 sequence: CASSSMAGGDTQYF. CDR3 sequence (DNA): TGTGCCAGCAGTTCGATGGCGGGAGGGGATACGCAGTATTTT.

This clonotype has more than one count but fewer than ten. The V and J genes are TRBV15 and TRBJ1-5; 9 nucleotides align to TRBD1. Germline V lookup: CDR1 LNHNV, CDR2 YYDKDF (reference sequence). J gave up 3 bases and V 3 bases, and 3 bases lay outside the gene matches. This CDR3 spans 15 amino acids. The CDR3, as DNA: TGTGCCACCAGCAGGACAGGGGGATCCAATCAGCCCCAGCATTTT. Amino acid sequence: CATSRTGGSNQPQHF.

This clonotype was seen just once. The chain carries TRBV4-1 and TRBJ1-6; TRBD1 matches 10 bases. In germline, CDR1 is MGHRA, CDR2 YSYEKL. The CDR3 contains 17 residues. The V segment lost 0 bases and the J segment 4 bases; nucleotides outside the gene matches: 3. The CDR3 bases are TGCGCCAGCAGCCAAGATAGGGGACAGGGGTATAATTCACCCCTCCACTTT. As protein: CASSQDRGQGYNSPLHF.

This rearrangement joins TRBV6-1 to TRBJ1-1; 12 nucleotides agree with TRBD1. Germline CDR1 reads MNHNS; CDR2 reads SASEGT. The CDR3 runs 15 residues. V lost 7 bases and J lost 5; bases outside the gene matches: 8. CDR3 DNA sequence: TGTGCCAGCAATACGGGACAGGGGGCGATTACTGAAGCTTTCTTT. Residues: CASNTGQGAITEAFF.

This clonotype has more than one count but fewer than ten. This chain uses TRBV12-3 or TRBV12-4 with TRBJ2-3, with a tentative D call TRBD2 (5 bases). CDR3 size: 13 residues. Trimming stripped 7 bases from V and 3 bases from J, with 11 bases between. The CDR3 DNA reads as TGTGCCAGCATCTCTCCGGGAACAGATACGCAGTATTTT. Residues: CASISPGTDTQYF.

V usage is TRBV5-1 and J usage is TRBJ2-7; no definite D call. Between the trimmed V and J ends, which lost 0 bases and 5 bases, there was a span of 6 bases. CDR3 length equals 12 residues. Per germline, CDR1 SGHRS and CDR2 YFSETQ. CDR3: CASSLERDEQYF. In DNA form, the CDR3 reads TGCGCCAGCAGCTTGGAACGGGACGAGCAGTACTTC.

The chain links TRBV6-5 to TRBJ2-2, with 9 bases matching TRBD1. With 4 bases clipped from V and 6 bases from J, the junction kept 6 bases outside the gene matches. Looked up from germline, CDR1 is MNHEY and CDR2 is SVGAGI. CDR3 length: 15 amino acids. The CDR3: CASSSGQGDSGELFF. CDR3 bases: TGTGCCAGCAGTTCGGGACAGGGAGATTCCGGGGAGCTGTTTTTT.

This clonotype was recorded only once. The chain uses TRBV19 and TRBJ2-7; 7 bases map to TRBD2. Germline CDR1 reads LNHDA; CDR2 reads SQIVND (reference sequence). V gave up 1 base and J gave up 7 bases; unmatched junction bases: 4. The length of the CDR3 is 13 residues. The CDR3 bases are TGTGCCAGTAGTATAGCGGGGGGTCTGGAGCAGTACTTC. This encodes CASSIAGGLEQYF.

The chain couples TRBV10-3 to TRBJ1-4; the D is unclear. This CDR3 comprises 16 residues. Germline V CDR1 and CDR2: ENHRY, SYGVKD. Trimming shortened V by 3 bases and J by 0 bases, and 11 bases separated the two germline ends. CDR3 residues: CAISDRESTTNEKLFF. In DNA, the CDR3 is TGTGCCATCAGTGACCGGGAGAGTACAACTAATGAAAAACTGTTTTTT.

The rearrangement joins TRBV18 to TRBJ1-4; the D is unclear. Deletions cut 3 bases from V and 3 bases from J, with 11 bases between. Germline V lookup: CDR1 KGHSH, CDR2 LQKENI. The CDR3 covers 15 residues. The CDR3 DNA is TGTGCCAGCTCACCGTGGCAGACCTCTAATGAAAAACTGTTTTTT. This sequence encodes CASSPWQTSNEKLFF.

This chain links TRBV27 with TRBJ2-3; 11 positions match TRBD2. From germline, CDR1 is MNHEY and CDR2 SMNVEV (reference sequence). This CDR3 has 16 amino acids. V dropped 2 bases and J dropped 3; count of bases not matched to a gene: 4. CDR3 in amino acids: CASSLGLAGPTDTQYF. In nucleotides, the CDR3 is TGTGCCAGCAGTTTAGGACTAGCGGGCCCGACAGATACGCAGTATTTT.

The sample holds a few counts of this clonotype. This chain links TRBV20-1 with TRBJ2-3; 8 nucleotides match TRBD2. The V segment lost 0 bases and the J segment 0 bases; nucleotides outside the gene matches: 11. The CDR3 extends over 18 amino acids. CDR1 is DFQATT, CDR2 SNEGSKA, per germline (reference sequence). The CDR3, as DNA: TGCAGTGCTAGAGATTGGAGCGGGAGTAAACAAAGCACAGATACGCAGTATTTT. This encodes CSARDWSGSKQSTDTQYF.

The chain links TRBV7-9 to TRBJ2-5, with a weak D call TRBD2 (5 bases). The germline V and J ends were trimmed by 8 bases and 4 bases, with 14 bases remaining between them. Looked up from germline, CDR1 is SEHNR and CDR2 is FQNEAQ (reference sequence). The CDR3 loop spans 13 amino acids. CDR3 sequence reads: CASRLKGSETQYF. The CDR3 bases are TGTGCCAGCCGACTAAAAGGGTCAGAGACCCAGTACTTC.

J is TRBJ2-5 and V is TRBV29-1; 12 nucleotides agree with TRBD2. CDR3 length: 14 amino acids. Germline CDR1 and CDR2: SQVTM and ANQGSEA. The V gene end was trimmed by 7 bases and the J gene end by 0 bases; junction bases not matched to a gene: 3. The CDR3 region has the DNA TGCAGCGCAGGGACTAGCGGGTACCAAGAGACCCAGTACTTC. This sequence encodes CSAGTSGYQETQYF.

This clonotype has a handful of counts. V is TRBV5-1 and J is TRBJ2-7; D gene uncertain. Germline V gives CDR1 SGHRS, CDR2 YFSETQ. The CDR3 runs to 13 residues. V was pared by 0 bases and J by 3 bases, with 7 bases between. CDR3 bases: TGCGCCAGCAGCTTGGAAGGATTCTACGAGCAGTACTTC. Translated, it gives CASSLEGFYEQYF.